Below are 28 T cell receptor beta chains sequenced from a single sample in a study of T cell changes during pregnancy in multiple sclerosis. Repertoires were generated with immunoSEQ multiplex PCR, while TCRdb's copy carries only in-frame clones and drops some. The table lists fewer than 20,000 clones, 85% to 90% of them singletons. Sequenced material: CD8+ T cells from peripheral blood mononuclear cells, taken in the third trimester of pregnancy. Every receptor here comes from a female donor in good health, enrolled as a control in a pregnancy study.

The V call is TRBV30, the J call TRBJ2-1, with TRBD1 matching over 8 bases. This CDR3 has 15 amino acids. V dropped 4 bases and J dropped 6; count of bases not matched to a gene: 11. Germline values: CDR1 GTSNPN, CDR2 SVGIG (reference sequence). The DNA for the CDR3 is TGTGCCTGGAACAACCCGAACGGACAGGGCAATGAGCAGTTCTTC. Encoded protein: CAWNNPNGQGNEQFF.

V gene TRBV6-1 combines with J gene TRBJ2-2; tentative D call: TRBD1 (5 bases). The CDR3 covers 15 residues. The germline V and J ends were trimmed by 1 base and 1 base, with 7 bases remaining between them. Germline loops: CDR1 MNHNS, CDR2 SASEGT. The CDR3 is CASSEEQGNTGELFF. The CDR3 bases are TGTGCCAGCAGTGAAGAGCAGGGGAACACCGGGGAGCTGTTTTTT.

The chain carries TRBV28 and TRBJ1-6; TRBD1 is a possible D gene (6 bases). The germline gives CDR1 MDHEN, CDR2 SYDVKM. The CDR3 extends over 15 amino acids. V lost 4 bases and J lost 9, with 16 bases in between. The CDR3 reads CASSSYQGYGSPLHF. The CDR3 DNA follows: TGTGCCAGCAGTTCCTATCAGGGGTACGGTTCACCCCTCCACTTT.

J is TRBJ2-3 and V is TRBV7-9; 9 bases are a match to TRBD1. The V and J ends lost 5 bases and 4 bases, in that order; junction bases with no gene match: 7. The CDR3 has 15 residues. Per the germline V gene, CDR1 is SEHNR and CDR2 is FQNEAQ (reference sequence). Here the CDR3 DNA reads TGTGCCAGCAGCGAGCACAGGGGGCGGGCAGATACGCAGTATTTT. This gives the protein CASSEHRGRADTQYF.

The genes are TRBV2 and TRBJ2-5; possible D gene TRBD1, 6 bases. V was clipped by 4 bases and J by 0 bases, with 15 bases between them. Germline CDR1 reads SNHLY; CDR2 reads FYNNEI. This CDR3 region has 16 residues. The CDR3 DNA is TGTGCCAGCAGTGGACCGGGACACATCTACCAAGAGACCCAGTACTTC. It specifies CASSGPGHIYQETQYF. The variable domain in full, with the rest retrieved from reference TRBV2 and TRBJ2-5, is EPEVTQTPSHQVTQMGQEVILRCVPISNHLYFYWYRQILGQKVEFLVSFYNNEISEKSEIFDDQFSVERPDGSNFTLKIRSTKLEDSAMYFCASSGPGHIYQETQYFGPGTRLLVL.

This sequence joins TRBV25-1 and TRBJ2-2; 7 nucleotides align to TRBD1. Trimming cost V 6 bases and J 3 bases; bases outside gene matches: 4. The CDR3 spans 14 residues. Germline loops: CDR1 MGHDK, CDR2 SYGVNS. The chain's CDR3 is CASSHRGDTGELFF. The DNA of the CDR3 is TGTGCCAGCAGCCACAGGGGTGACACCGGGGAGCTGTTTTTT.

The chain carries TRBV6-5 and TRBJ1-6; possibly TRBD1 for D (5 bases). Trimming took off 6 bases at V and 2 bases at J, with 11 bases between the two ends. Germline V CDR1 and CDR2: MNHEY, SVGAGI. The CDR3 length is 15 residues. CDR3 sequence reads: CASSPDSPYNSPLHF. The CDR3 bases are TGTGCCAGCAGCCCCGACAGCCCCTATAATTCACCCCTCCACTTT.

The rearrangement joins TRBV25-1 to TRBJ1-6; TRBD1 is a possible D gene (5 bases). Trimming removed 2 bases at V and 6 bases at J, with 14 bases between. This CDR3 comprises 16 residues. The germline gives CDR1 MGHDK, CDR2 SYGVNS. This chain's CDR3 is CASSEVWGGPNSPLHF. The CDR3 region has the DNA TGTGCCAGCAGTGAAGTGTGGGGCGGCCCTAATTCACCCCTCCACTTT.

The CDR3: CASLGAARGYGYTF. CDR3 coding DNA: TGTGCCAGCTTAGGGGCCGCAAGGGGATATGGCTACACCTTC. The chain couples TRBV19 to TRBJ1-2; D may be TRBD1 (5 bases). Trimming left V 9 bases short and J 5 bases short, with 19 bases between. The CDR3 covers 14 residues. Germline lookup yields CDR1 LNHDA and CDR2 SQIVND (reference sequence).

By share, this clone counts as medium-sized (0.01 to 0.1%). The V call is TRBV6-4, the J call TRBJ2-2; D is ambiguous. Trimming removed 2 bases at V and 4 bases at J, with 11 bases between. The CDR3 loop spans 15 amino acids. The V gene's germline CDR1 is MRHNA and CDR2 SNTAGT. The CDR3 DNA reads as TGTGCCAGCAGTGACCGGCAGGATGGCACCGGGGAGCTGTTTTTT. It encodes CASSDRQDGTGELFF.

The chain joins TRBV28 to TRBJ1-5, with D maybe TRBD1 (6 bases). Trimming took off 5 bases at V and 1 base at J, with 21 bases between the two ends. The CDR3 has 18 amino acids. Germline CDR1 reads MDHEN; CDR2 reads SYDVKM. Here the CDR3 reads CASSPSSRDKMSNQPQHF. In nucleotides, the CDR3 is TGTGCCAGCAGTCCTTCAAGCAGGGACAAAATGAGCAATCAGCCCCAGCATTTT.

V gene TRBV5-6 combines with J gene TRBJ1-1; maybe TRBD1 (6 bases). The germline V and J ends were trimmed by 0 bases and 3 bases, with 12 bases remaining between them. This CDR3 has 15 amino acids. Germline V gene data show CDR1 as SGHDT and CDR2 as YYEEEE. This chain's CDR3 is CASSLAGVGDTEAFF. CDR3 in DNA: TGTGCCAGCAGCTTGGCAGGGGTTGGGGACACTGAAGCTTTCTTT.

There are a few counts of this clone. This chain uses TRBV6-5 with TRBJ2-7, with 10 bases that match TRBD1. Looked up from germline, CDR1 is MNHEY and CDR2 is SVGAGI. V was pared by 6 bases and J by 3 bases, with 8 bases of the junction left unmatched. The CDR3 contains 15 residues. CDR3 DNA sequence: TGTGCCAGCAGACCTCCCCGGGACAGGGGCTACGAGCAGTACTTC. This encodes CASRPPRDRGYEQYF.

The chain employs TRBV5-6 and TRBJ2-5, with a weak D call TRBD1 (6 bases). Germline lookup yields CDR1 SGHDT and CDR2 YYEEEE. V was pared by 2 bases and J by 3 bases, with 17 bases between. The CDR3 consists of 16 residues. The CDR3 DNA is TGTGCCAGCAGCTTCCGGGGTCAGGGGTGGGAAGAGACCCAGTACTTC. Its protein product is CASSFRGQGWEETQYF.

The genes are TRBV27 and TRBJ1-2; 9 nucleotides agree with TRBD1. The CDR3 covers 15 residues. Germline values: CDR1 MNHEY, CDR2 SMNVEV (reference sequence). The V segment lost 10 bases and the J segment 1 base; nucleotides outside the gene matches: 10. DNA of the CDR3: TGTGCCACCTACGGGACAGGGTCTATTAACTATGGCTACACCTTC. Translated: CATYGTGSINYGYTF.

The chain combines TRBV10-3 with TRBJ2-1; 13 bases agree with TRBD2. CDR3 size: 15 residues. J lost 9 bases, V lost 5 bases, and 7 bases had no gene match. Germline V CDR1 and CDR2: ENHRY, SYGVKD. This CDR3 reads CAISTGTSGISEQFF. As DNA, the CDR3 is TGTGCCATCAGTACCGGGACTAGCGGGATAAGTGAGCAGTTCTTC.

The rearrangement uses TRBV27 and TRBJ2-7; 8 bases align to TRBD2. CDR1 is MNHEY and CDR2 is SMNVEV in the germline V gene (reference sequence). CDR3 length equals 14 residues. Trimming at V came to 10 bases and at J to 7 bases, leaving 15 bases not matched to a gene. CDR3 in DNA: TGTGCCACCTCCTCACTAGCGGCGGCTGAAGAGCAGTACTTC. Its protein product is CATSSLAAAEEQYF.

V gene TRBV27 combines with J gene TRBJ2-7; D gene ambiguous. Trimming stripped 4 bases from V and 4 bases from J, with 5 bases between. CDR3 size: 11 residues. Germline V CDR1 and CDR2: MNHEY, SMNVEV (reference sequence). CDR3 sequence reads: CASSSGYEQYF. For the CDR3, the DNA is TGTGCCAGCAGTTCCGGTTACGAGCAGTACTTC.

This rearrangement joins TRBV25-1 to TRBJ2-7, with D perhaps TRBD1 (5 bases). This CDR3 has 14 amino acids. Germline V gene data show CDR1 as MGHDK and CDR2 as SYGVNS. Trimming pared 1 base from V and 5 bases from J, leaving 12 bases between. The CDR3 DNA reads as TGTGCCAGCAGTGAATGGGGCAGGGTGGACGAGCAGTACTTC. Its protein product is CASSEWGRVDEQYF.

The chain has TRBV7-6 and TRBJ2-3; 7 bases match TRBD2. Trimming cost V 3 bases and J 5 bases; bases outside gene matches: 5. Germline-derived CDR1 and CDR2 are SGHVS and FNYEAQ. This CDR3 comprises 14 residues. In DNA, the CDR3 is TGTGCCAGCAGCTTCGGCGCGGGAGTAGATACGCAGTATTTT. The encoded protein is CASSFGAGVDTQYF.

This clone came up once. This chain uses TRBV2 with TRBJ1-4, with 7 bases matching TRBD1. J lost 4 bases, V lost 6 bases, and 2 bases had no gene match. The CDR3 extends over 13 amino acids. Per the germline V gene, CDR1 is SNHLY and CDR2 is FYNNEI. The DNA for the CDR3 is TGTGCCAGCAGGGACAGGATTAATGAAAAACTGTTTTTT. Translated: CASRDRINEKLFF.

The rearrangement joins TRBV7-9 to TRBJ1-6; TRBD1 aligns across 9 bases. Germline V gene data show CDR1 as SEHNR and CDR2 as FQNEAQ (reference sequence). The CDR3 spans 15 residues. The V gene end was trimmed by 5 bases and the J gene end by 10 bases; junction bases not matched to a gene: 9. DNA of the CDR3: TGTGCCAGCAGCAGACGGACAGGGGTTAGGTCACCCCTCCACTTT. Encoded protein: CASSRRTGVRSPLHF.

CDR3 residues: CASGGNRGRVETQYF. CDR3 bases: TGTGCCAGCGGGGGGAACAGGGGGCGGGTTGAGACCCAGTACTTC. The V gene is TRBV28, the J gene TRBJ2-5, with TRBD1 matching over 9 bases. The CDR3 extends over 15 amino acids. With 8 bases clipped from V and 5 bases from J, the junction kept 12 bases outside the gene matches. CDR1 MDHEN and CDR2 SYDVKM come from the germline V gene.

J is TRBJ2-5 and V is TRBV7-9; 9 positions match TRBD1. Germline CDR1 SEHNR, CDR2 FQNEAQ (reference sequence). Unmatched junction bases numbered 9, after V lost 6 bases and J lost 7 bases. The CDR3 has 14 amino acids. CDR3 DNA: TGTGCCAGCAGTAGACAGGGGGAGGGTTTGACCCAGTACTTC. Translation: CASSRQGEGLTQYF.

This clone was found once. The chain joins TRBV6-5 to TRBJ2-5, with D tentatively TRBD1 (5 bases). Per the germline V gene, CDR1 is MNHEY and CDR2 is SVGAGI. Trimming removed 3 bases from V and 1 base from J, with 9 bases in between. The CDR3 is 14 amino acids. CDR3 DNA: TGTGCCAGCAGTTATCAGGGCGGCCAAGAGACCCAGTACTTC. This translates into CASSYQGGQETQYF.

This chain joins TRBV28 and TRBJ1-4, with D tentatively TRBD1 (5 bases). Per germline, CDR1 MDHEN and CDR2 SYDVKM. With 5 bases removed from V and 7 bases from J, the gap between germline ends came to 17 bases. The CDR3 length is 15 residues. CDR3 in DNA: TGTGCCAGCAGTGCCGCCGCACAGGCTGGTGAAAAACTGTTTTTT. It is translated as CASSAAAQAGEKLFF.

This sequence joins TRBV19 and TRBJ1-1, with 7 bases lining up with TRBD1. The CDR3 spans 13 residues. V was clipped by 9 bases and J by 0 bases; unmatched bases: 4. Per the germline V gene, CDR1 is LNHDA and CDR2 is SQIVND (reference sequence). CDR3 sequence: CASSGTVNTEAFF. The CDR3 region has the DNA TGTGCCAGCTCGGGGACAGTGAACACTGAAGCTTTCTTT.

V usage is TRBV11-1 and J usage is TRBJ2-4, with D perhaps TRBD1 (5 bases). CDR3 length: 18 amino acids. Germline CDR1 SGHAT, CDR2 FQDESV (reference sequence). Trimming cost V 5 bases and J 1 base, with 21 bases left between them. The CDR3 region has the DNA TGTGCCAGCAGCGACCATTCAGGGTGGTTAGGGGCCAAAAACATTCAGTACTTC. Amino acids: CASSDHSGWLGAKNIQYF.